These 25 T cell receptor beta chains originate from one sample sequenced in a study of blood T cells in healthy people across ages. PCR was performed a second time for about 7 to 11 cycles using a sample-barcoded 5' primer and a J-beta primer mix. One entry per CDR3 protein results from TCRdb running MiXCR on the 5' RACE reads. This table holds about 900,000 distinct CDR3 sequences, around 62% found once. The specimen sequenced was blood. These receptors originate from a man aged 30 to 39 in good health.

The chain is built from TRBV28 and TRBJ2-1; 10 bases map to TRBD2. J lost 1 base, V lost 3 bases, and 9 bases had no gene match. This CDR3 region has 18 residues. CDR1 and CDR2 from the germline V gene are MDHEN and SYDVKM. In DNA form, the CDR3 reads TGTGCCAGCAGTTTTCGGCTAGCGGGGGAACCGTCCTACAATGAGCAGTTCTTC. It encodes CASSFRLAGEPSYNEQFF.

The chain uses TRBV12-3 or TRBV12-4 and TRBJ1-2; TRBD1 might be the D (5 bases). Trimming cost V 7 bases and J 7 bases, with 19 bases left between them. The CDR3 has 14 residues. The CDR3 protein is CASTLRPGRLGYTF. The CDR3 DNA sequence: TGTGCCAGCACCCTTCGACCAGGGAGGCTTGGCTACACCTTC.

This clonotype was counted a few times. CDR3 nucleotides: TGTGCCAGCAGTGGATTAACCGGGACAGGGTTAAACATTCAGTACTTC. Translation gives CASSGLTGTGLNIQYF. The rearrangement joins TRBV12-3 or TRBV12-4 to TRBJ2-4, with 9 positions matching TRBD1. V shed 5 bases, J shed 6 bases, and the junction held 11 bases outside the gene matches. This CDR3 is built from 16 residues.

CDR3: CAWSSGGLNEQYF. The CDR3 bases are TGTGCCTGGAGTTCAGGGGGGTTAAACGAGCAGTACTTC. The chain recombines TRBV30 with TRBJ2-5; the D gene is possibly TRBD1 (7 bases). TRBJ2-7 explains the end of the DNA better; the J call may be wrong. CDR1 GTSNPN and CDR2 SVGIG come from the germline V gene (reference sequence). The CDR3 is 13 residues long.

The chain combines TRBV29-1 with TRBJ2-6; D uncertain. Trimming took 1 base from V and 0 from J, leaving 10 bases between them. CDR1 and CDR2 from the germline V gene are SQVTM and ANQGSEA. The CDR3 contains 16 residues. CDR3 amino acids: CSVEGVGISGANVLTF. The DNA of the CDR3 is TGCAGCGTTGAAGGGGTGGGGATCTCTGGGGCCAACGTCCTGACTTTC.

The chain joins TRBV9 to TRBJ1-2; 7 nucleotides match TRBD1. Germline assignment: CDR1 SGDLS and CDR2 YYNGEE. The J segment lost 4 bases and the V segment lost 2 bases, leaving 2 bases of the junction unmatched. CDR3 length: 13 residues. This CDR3 reads CASSVRQGYGYTF. The CDR3 DNA reads as TGTGCCAGCAGCGTTAGACAGGGCTATGGCTACACCTTC.

The chain combines TRBV11-1 with TRBJ2-1, with TRBD1 matching 7 bases. The CDR3 is 15 amino acids. Germline CDR1 reads SGHAT; CDR2 reads FQDESV (reference sequence). V shed 1 base and J 5 bases; nucleotides not matched to a gene: 5. CDR3 sequence reads: CASSLEGAADNEQFF. CDR3 nucleotides: TGTGCCAGCAGCTTAGAGGGGGCAGCAGACAATGAGCAGTTCTTC.

The V and J genes are TRBV4-3 and TRBJ2-1, with TRBD2 identical over 11 bases. J gave up 4 bases and V 0 bases, and 5 bases lay outside the gene matches. The CDR3 consists of 17 residues. The germline V gene encodes CDR1 LGHNA and CDR2 YSLEER. Here the CDR3 DNA reads TGCGCCAGCAGCCAAGATCTTGCTAGCGGGGGGTACAATGAGCAGTTCTTC. It specifies CASSQDLASGGYNEQFF.

The chain is built from TRBV2 and TRBJ2-7, with D uncertain. The CDR3 covers 15 residues. Germline loops: CDR1 SNHLY, CDR2 FYNNEI. Trimming removed 6 bases from V and 0 bases from J, with 15 bases in between. The chain's CDR3 is CASRFESPSSYEQYF. The CDR3 nucleotides are TGTGCCAGCAGATTCGAATCACCCAGCTCCTACGAGCAGTACTTC.

Note on this clonotype: Sequence at one end of the junction differs from germline and may be a read error. The CDR3 loop is CVSSQEAGGEQFF. The CDR3 DNA is TGCGTCAGCAGCCAAGAGGCGGGCGGTGAGCAGTTCTTC. The chain combines TRBV4-3 with TRBJ2-1; tentatively, D is TRBD2 (5 bases). Germline CDR1 LGHNA, CDR2 YSLEER. This CDR3 comprises 13 residues.

This clonotype was picked up a small number of times. This chain joins TRBV13 and TRBJ1-6; D is unclear. V dropped 5 bases and J dropped 5 bases, with 16 bases sitting between them. Germline CDR1 PRHDT, CDR2 FYEKMQ (reference sequence). The CDR3 is 16 amino acids. The CDR3 DNA follows: TGTGCCAGCAGCGCAGGCCTGTCGTACGATAATTCACCCCTCCACTTT. Translated, it gives CASSAGLSYDNSPLHF.

The chain combines TRBV20-1 with TRBJ2-3, with D perhaps matching TRBD1 or TRBD2 (5 bases each). Looked up from germline, CDR1 is DFQATT and CDR2 is SNEGSKA (reference sequence). The CDR3 runs to 13 residues. The V gene lost 3 bases and the J gene lost 4 bases, with 11 bases spanning the gap. CDR3 nucleotide sequence: TGCAGTGCTAGCCCCGGGGCCCCAGATACGCAGTATTTT. This translates into CSASPGAPDTQYF.

This clonotype was observed a single time. The rearrangement joins TRBV28 to TRBJ2-6; TRBD1 is a possible D gene (6 bases). V lost 8 bases and J lost 1, with 18 bases in between. CDR1 and CDR2 (germline): MDHEN, SYDVKM. The CDR3 is made up of 17 amino acids. The CDR3 region is CASLGDTISSGANVLTF. Here the CDR3 DNA reads TGTGCCAGCCTCGGGGACACGATATCTTCTGGGGCCAACGTCCTGACTTTC.

The chain is built from TRBV20-1 and TRBJ2-7, with 8 bases identical to TRBD2. With V trimmed by 6 bases and J by 1 base, 5 bases remained unmatched. The CDR3 sequence is 13 residues long. Per germline, CDR1 DFQATT and CDR2 SNEGSKA (reference sequence). In DNA, the CDR3 is TGCAGTGCCAGCGGGGGTGTTTCCTACGAGCAGTACTTC. Its protein is CSASGGVSYEQYF.

In its sample, this clonotype was seen a few times. The V call is TRBV4-3, the J call TRBJ2-7; D gene ambiguous. The CDR3 is 13 amino acids. CDR1 and CDR2 (germline): LGHNA, YSLEER. Trimming shortened V by 1 base and J by 3 bases, and 7 bases separated the two germline ends. This chain's CDR3 is CASSQGGNYEQYF. In DNA, the CDR3 is TGCGCCAGCAGCCAAGGAGGCAACTACGAGCAGTACTTC.

This clonotype was detected only a few times. The CDR3 reads CASSFSAETRYTF. The CDR3 DNA sequence: TGTGCCAGCAGTTTTAGTGCTGAGACTCGCTACACCTTC. The V and J genes are TRBV27 and TRBJ1-2, with unresolved D. Per the germline V gene, CDR1 is MNHEY and CDR2 is SMNVEV (reference sequence). The CDR3 spans 13 residues. V lost 3 bases, J lost 9 bases, and 14 bases lay in between.

CDR3 nucleotide sequence: TGCAGTGCTAGACGACAGGGGCCGGACAATGAGCAGTTCTTC. Its translation: CSARRQGPDNEQFF. The chain is built from TRBV20-1 and TRBJ2-1; 8 positions match TRBD1. Germline values: CDR1 DFQATT, CDR2 SNEGSKA (reference sequence). J gave up 5 bases and V 2 bases, and 5 bases lay outside the gene matches. There are 14 residues in the CDR3.

This chain connects TRBV25-1 to TRBJ2-2; no definite D call. CDR3 length: 10 amino acids. Per the germline V gene, CDR1 is MGHDK and CDR2 is SYGVNS. V lost 8 bases, J lost 6 bases, and 4 bases lay in between. CDR3 nucleotides: TGTGCCAGCTTTGCCGGGGAGCTGTTTTTT. Protein product: CASFAGELFF.

The gene calls are TRBV12-3 or TRBV12-4 and TRBJ2-6; no firm D call. Trimming pared 3 bases from V and 3 bases from J, leaving 9 bases between. CDR3 length: 15 amino acids. The CDR3 coding sequence is TGTGCCAGCAGTTTTCCCCCAAATGGGGCCAACGTCCTGACTTTC. Translating gives CASSFPPNGANVLTF.

V gene TRBV7-2 combines with J gene TRBJ2-4, with D maybe TRBD1 (5 bases). From germline, CDR1 is SGHTA and CDR2 FQGNSA. V was pared by 5 bases and J by 10 bases, with 18 bases between. The CDR3 loop spans 14 amino acids. The CDR3 DNA reads TGTGCCAGCAGCACTTCGACAGAACCGAGAATTCAGTACTTC. Translating it yields CASSTSTEPRIQYF.

The V and J genes are TRBV6-2 or TRBV6-3 and TRBJ2-1; D not certain. Trimming removed 5 bases at V and 5 bases at J, with 10 bases between. The germline V gene has CDR1 MNHEY and CDR2 SVGEGT. The CDR3 is 13 residues long. The CDR3, as DNA: TGTGCCAGCAGTCGCGACACCGACAATGAGCAGTTCTTC. Its translation is CASSRDTDNEQFF.

This chain uses TRBV4-3 with TRBJ1-2, with a tentative D call TRBD1 (6 bases). Deletions cut 5 bases from V and 0 bases from J, with 13 bases between. This CDR3 has 15 amino acids. Germline-derived CDR1 and CDR2 are LGHNA and YSLEER. CDR3 sequence: CASSSRGGANYGYTF. CDR3 sequence (DNA): TGCGCCAGCAGCTCACGAGGGGGAGCTAACTATGGCTACACCTTC.

The rearrangement joins TRBV5-1 to TRBJ1-2; TRBD1 matches 9 bases. The CDR3 contains 15 residues. Trimming cost V 0 bases and J 8 bases; bases outside gene matches: 8. CDR1 SGHRS and CDR2 YFSETQ come from the germline V gene. The CDR3: CASSLAITGGEGYTF. The DNA for the CDR3 is TGCGCCAGCAGCTTGGCCATCACAGGGGGCGAGGGCTACACCTTC. Filled out from reference TRBV5-1 and TRBJ1-2, the complete variable domain reads KAGVTQTPRYLIKTRGQQVTLSCSPISGHRSVSWYQQTPGQGLQFLFEYFSETQRNKGNFPGRFSGRQFSNSRSEMNVSTLELGDSALYLCASSLAITGGEGYTFGSGTRLTVV.

This chain joins TRBV6-5 and TRBJ2-7; D perhaps matches TRBD1 (5 bases). The CDR3 consists of 12 residues. Germline lookup yields CDR1 MNHEY and CDR2 SVGAGI. The V gene lost 7 bases and the J gene lost 2 bases, with 9 bases spanning the gap. DNA for the CDR3: TGTGCCAGCACTGACAGCACCTACGAGCAGTACTTC. It yields the protein CASTDSTYEQYF.

The chain links TRBV7-2 to TRBJ2-7, with D possibly being TRBD1 or TRBD2 (5 bases each). This CDR3 has 13 residues. Per germline, CDR1 SGHTA and CDR2 FQGNSA. V was pared by 4 bases and J by 6 bases, with 13 bases between. CDR3: CASSSQTRGEQYF. Written as DNA, the CDR3 is TGTGCCAGCAGCTCCCAAACGAGGGGCGAGCAGTACTTC. Filled out from reference TRBV7-2 and TRBJ2-7, the complete variable domain reads GAGVSQSPSNKVTEKGKDVELRCDPISGHTALYWYRQSLGQGLEFLIYFQGNSAPDKSGLPSDRFSAERTGGSVSTLTIQRTQQEDSAVYLCASSSQTRGEQYFGPGTRLTVT.